These T cell receptor beta chains were read from a single sample in a study of memory CD4+ T cells and cytomegalovirus serostatus. Using immunoSEQ multiplex PCR, the repertoire was profiled, and TCRdb retains in-frame clones only, with some absent. In the table there are tens of thousands of clones, more than 65% of which are singletons. Material: memory CD4+ T cells from blood. These receptors came from an adult in good health and CMV-seronegative. Some clones in this sample may be carry-over from other donors' samples. CDR3s include the opening cysteine and the closing phenylalanine or tryptophan. The D gene is left open where the match is weak. Clone size is stated in some rows and not others, as once, few, many or a class when expanded.

D gene,clone size,J gene,V gene,CDR3 protein,CDR3 DNA
NA,NA,TRBJ2-3,TRBV5-6,CASSLTQGGDTQYF,TGTGCCAGCAGCTTGACACAGGGAGGAGATACGCAGTATTTT
TRBD1,NA,TRBJ1-5,TRBV19,CASSIDRGTGGNQPQHF,TGTGCCAGTAGTATAGATCGAGGGACAGGGGGCAATCAGCCCCAGCATTTT
TRBD2,NA,TRBJ2-1,TRBV5-6,CASSLGLANNEQFF,TGTGCCAGCAGCTTGGGACTAGCAAACAATGAGCAGTTCTTC
NA,NA,TRBJ2-1,TRBV6-1,CASSTALGNEQFF,TGTGCCAGCAGTACAGCCTTGGGGAATGAGCAGTTCTTC
TRBD2,NA,TRBJ2-5,TRBV28,CASSLGGMEETQYF,TGTGCCAGCAGTTTGGGAGGGATGGAAGAGACCCAGTACTTC
NA,NA,TRBJ1-4,TRBV5-4,CASSQDPNEKLFF,TGTGCCAGCAGCCAGGATCCTAATGAAAAACTGTTTTTT
TRBD1,NA,TRBJ1-5,TRBV9,CASSAQGHNQPQHF,TGTGCCAGCAGCGCACAGGGGCACAATCAGCCCCAGCATTTT
TRBD2,NA,TRBJ2-5,TRBV2,CASAAGVGETQYF,TGTGCCAGTGCCGCGGGAGTAGGGGAGACCCAGTACTTC
NA,NA,TRBJ1-1,TRBV5-1,CASSSTGPNTEAFF,TGCGCCAGCAGCTCAACAGGCCCGAACACTGAAGCTTTCTTT
TRBD1,NA,TRBJ2-3,TRBV20-1,CSARQGANGDF,TGCAGTGCCAGACAGGGGGCAAACGGGGATTTT
NA,once,TRBJ2-7,TRBV6-5,CASSRGATSEEQYF,TGTGCCAGCAGCCGGGGAGCTACCTCGGAGGAGCAGTACTTC
TRBD1,once,TRBJ1-2,TRBV7-2,CASSQDRGGGYTF,TGTGCCAGCAGCCAAGACAGGGGGGGAGGCTACACCTTC
TRBD2,NA,TRBJ2-1,TRBV27,CASSGLANHNEQFF,TGTGCCAGCTCGGGACTAGCCAATCACAATGAGCAGTTCTTC
NA,NA,TRBJ2-5,TRBV6-6,CASNGGGETQYF,TGTGCCAGCAACGGGGGCGGAGAGACCCAGTACTTC
TRBD2,NA,TRBJ2-3,TRBV2,CASGLSSGRSFTDTQYF,TGTGCCAGCGGACTCTCTAGCGGGAGAAGTTTCACAGATACGCAGTATTTT
NA,NA,TRBJ2-7,TRBV5-1,CASSLNGGRGSYEQYF,TGCGCCAGCAGCTTGAATGGGGGGCGAGGGTCCTACGAGCAGTACTTC
NA,NA,TRBJ1-1,TRBV5-4,CASSLLRDTEAFF,TGTGCCAGCAGCTTGCTAAGGGACACTGAAGCTTTCTTT
TRBD2,NA,TRBJ2-2,TRBV5-4,CASSTGTSGRRTGELFF,TGTGCCAGCAGCACCGGGACTAGCGGGAGGCGGACCGGGGAGCTGTTTTTT
NA,few,TRBJ1-6,TRBV2,CASSEAVLGSSYNSPLHF,TGTGCCAGCAGTGAAGCCGTCTTAGGGAGCTCCTATAATTCACCCCTCCACTTT
NA,NA,TRBJ1-5,TRBV6-1,CASSETGWGVNSNQPQHF,TGTGCCAGCAGTGAAACAGGGTGGGGGGTAAATAGCAATCAGCCCCAGCATTTT
NA,NA,TRBJ1-4,TRBV6-1,CASSEQSRARGDKKLFF,TGTGCCAGCAGTGAACAGTCGCGGGCGCGGGGCGATAAAAAACTGTTTTTT
TRBD1,few,TRBJ1-6,TRBV5-1,CASSRGQGGSGYSPLHF,TGCGCCAGCAGCCGAGGACAGGGGGGATCAGGGTATTCACCCCTCCACTTT
NA,few,TRBJ1-2,TRBV19,CASRTNRAISSNYGYTF,TGTGCCAGTAGGACGAACAGGGCGATTAGCTCTAACTATGGCTACACCTTC
NA,NA,TRBJ2-3,TRBV7-9,CASSGLSTQYF,TGTGCCAGCAGCGGACTGTCTACGCAGTATTTT
NA,NA,TRBJ2-7,TRBV5-1,CASSLGRGEDEQYF,TGCGCCAGCAGCTTGGGTAGGGGTGAGGACGAGCAGTACTTC
NA,NA,TRBJ1-2,TRBV7-9,CASSHTPDTYGYTF,TGTGCCAGCAGCCATACTCCGGACACCTATGGCTACACCTTC
NA,NA,TRBJ2-7,TRBV27,CASSLEVASGGSGHEQYF,TGTGCCAGCAGTTTGGAAGTTGCCAGTGGGGGATCTGGCCACGAGCAGTACTTC
NA,NA,TRBJ1-1,TRBV15,CATSIGGQGTEAFF,TGTGCCACCAGCATAGGGGGGCAAGGGACTGAAGCTTTCTTT
NA,NA,TRBJ1-6,TRBV12-5,CASGLVIRGGSPLHF,TGTGCTAGTGGTTTGGTAATCCGCGGTGGATCACCCCTCCACTTT
NA,NA,TRBJ1-1,TRBV11-2,CATHLPPVNTEAFF,TGTGCCACCCATTTGCCGCCTGTGAACACTGAAGCTTTCTTT
NA,NA,TRBJ2-1,TRBV6-5,CASSPFRSSYNEQFF,TGTGCCAGCTCCCCTTTTAGAAGCTCCTACAATGAGCAGTTCTTC
NA,NA,TRBJ1-4,TRBV28,CASGGAGFEKLFF,TGTGCCAGCGGGGGAGCCGGCTTTGAAAAACTGTTTTTT
NA,NA,TRBJ2-3,TRBV4-2,CASSQGGLTQTDTQYF,TGTGCCAGCAGCCAAGGTGGCCTCACTCAGACAGATACGCAGTATTTT
NA,NA,TRBJ2-3,TRBV18,CASSPDSTDTQYF,TGTGCCAGCTCACCAGACTCCACAGATACGCAGTATTTT
TRBD1,once,TRBJ1-4,TRBV23-1,CASREGDSEKLFF,TGCGCCAGCAGAGAGGGGGACAGTGAAAAACTGTTTTTT
NA,NA,TRBJ1-3,TRBV18,CASSREYPQGVSGNTIYF,TGTGCCAGCTCACGTGAATACCCACAGGGCGTCTCTGGAAACACCATATATTTT
NA,NA,TRBJ1-1,TRBV2,CASSEGVSASEAFF,TGTGCCAGCAGTGAAGGGGTTTCGGCGAGTGAAGCTTTCTTT
TRBD1,NA,TRBJ2-1,TRBV19,CASNKMGQSSYNEQFF,TGTGCCAGTAACAAAATGGGACAGAGCTCCTACAATGAGCAGTTCTTC
NA,NA,TRBJ2-3,TRBV13,CASSLAGRRDTQYF,TGTGCCAGCAGCTTAGCGGGGCGCCGAGATACGCAGTATTTT
NA,NA,TRBJ1-1,TRBV6-5,CASGEGGAFF,TGTGCCAGCGGGGAAGGAGGAGCTTTCTTT
NA,NA,TRBJ2-3,TRBV28,CASSLSTATQYF,TGTGCCAGCAGTTTATCCACGGCTACGCAGTATTTT
TRBD1,NA,TRBJ2-7,TRBV29-1,CSASDRMGEQYF,TGCAGCGCCTCGGACAGGATGGGCGAGCAGTACTTC
TRBD1,NA,TRBJ1-4,TRBV28,CASSFPGGGNEKLFF,TGTGCCAGCAGTTTCCCAGGGGGTGGTAATGAAAAACTGTTTTTT
NA,few,TRBJ2-7,TRBV5-8,CASSRSRGATSSYEQYF,TGTGCCAGCAGCCGTTCCCGAGGGGCTACTAGCTCCTACGAGCAGTACTTC
NA,NA,TRBJ1-1,TRBV15,CATSGQMNTEAFF,TGTGCCACCAGCGGGCAGATGAACACTGAAGCTTTCTTT
NA,NA,TRBJ1-1,TRBV4-1,CASSQRGGGADTEAFF,TGCGCCAGCAGCCAAAGGGGCGGGGGGGCGGACACTGAAGCTTTCTTT
NA,NA,TRBJ2-7,TRBV4-2,CASSQDGGLLTHYF,TGTGCCAGCAGCCAAGATGGGGGACTCCTTACTCATTACTTC
NA,NA,TRBJ2-3,TRBV7-9,CASSLSRAVTDTQYF,TGTGCCAGCAGCCTTAGTCGGGCAGTTACAGATACGCAGTATTTT
TRBD1,NA,TRBJ1-2,TRBV7-2,CASSTRQGPYGYTF,TGTGCCAGCAGCACGAGACAGGGGCCCTATGGCTACACCTTC
TRBD1,NA,TRBJ2-1,TRBV28,CASSLTRMDRVRKFF,TGTGCCAGCAGTTTAACGCGAATGGACAGGGTCCGGAAGTTCTTC
NA,NA,TRBJ2-3,TRBV20-1,CSASGVDTQYF,TGCAGTGCGTCAGGGGTAGATACGCAGTATTTT
NA,few,TRBJ2-7,TRBV2,CASSVDSWAPEQYF,TGTGCCAGCAGCGTGGACTCCTGGGCTCCCGAGCAGTACTTC
NA,NA,TRBJ2-2,TRBV4-3,CASSLLGPLGTGELFF,TGCGCCAGCAGCCTGCTCGGGCCCCTGGGAACCGGGGAGCTGTTTTTT
NA,NA,TRBJ1-2,TRBV10-3,CAISDALNYGYTF,TGTGCCATCAGTGACGCGTTGAACTATGGCTACACCTTC
NA,NA,TRBJ1-4,TRBV28,CASSLTQNEKLFF,TGTGCCAGCAGTTTAACACAGAATGAAAAACTGTTTTTT